These 30 T cell receptor beta chains originate from one sample sequenced in a study of OX40 agonist ivuxolimab in advanced cancers. Using immunoSEQ multiplex PCR, the repertoire was profiled, and TCRdb retains in-frame clones only, with some absent. Among about 59,000 clones listed, 80% to 95% were seen once. The sample here was CD4+ or CD8+ T cells sorted from blood, taken in a trial of the OX40 agonist ivuxolimab. The receptors were gathered from an adult with an advanced solid tumor such as melanoma, head and neck, liver or kidney cancer.

The chain combines TRBV2 with TRBJ2-3; weak D call: TRBD2 (6 bases). V was shortened by 6 bases and J by 2 bases, with 15 bases between the two germline ends. This CDR3 spans 15 amino acids. Germline V lookup: CDR1 SNHLY, CDR2 FYNNEI. The CDR3 coding sequence is TGTGCCAGCAGGTCCTCCGGGACTTTCACAGATACGCAGTATTTT. Protein: CASRSSGTFTDTQYF. Supplemented by reference TRBV2 and TRBJ2-3, the full variable domain reads EPEVTQTPSHQVTQMGQEVILRCVPISNHLYFYWYRQILGQKVEFLVSFYNNEISEKSEIFDDQFSVERPDGSNFTLKIRSTKLEDSAMYFCASRSSGTFTDTQYFGPGTRLTVL.

The chain is built from TRBV6-5 and TRBJ1-1; D is possibly TRBD1 (5 bases). The V gene's germline CDR1 is MNHEY and CDR2 SVGAGI. The CDR3 has 12 amino acids. V was pared by 4 bases and J by 8 bases, with 11 bases between. CDR3 DNA: TGTGCCAGCAGTTCCGGGGCATCCGAAGCTTTCTTT. Amino acids: CASSSGASEAFF.

The rearrangement joins TRBV9 to TRBJ2-1; TRBD1 agrees at 10 bases. This CDR3 is built from 14 residues. Germline lookup yields CDR1 SGDLS and CDR2 YYNGEE. The V and J ends lost 4 bases and 9 bases, in that order; junction bases with no gene match: 7. CDR3 DNA: TGTGCCAGCAGCATAGGACAGGGGGGAGGTGAGCAGTTCTTC. Protein sequence: CASSIGQGGGEQFF. Filled out from reference TRBV9 and TRBJ2-1, the complete variable domain reads DSGVTQTPKHLITATGQRVTLRCSPRSGDLSVYWYQQSLDQGLQFLIQYYNGEERAKGNILERFSAQQFPDLHSELNLSSLELGDSALYFCASSIGQGGGEQFFGPGTRLTVL.

This clone was seen only once. This chain uses TRBV5-5 with TRBJ1-2, with D uncertain. Germline CDR1 reads SGHKS; CDR2 reads YYEKEE (reference sequence). The ends were cut back, 3 bases at V and 8 bases at J, with 20 bases in the middle. The CDR3 length is 15 residues. In DNA form, the CDR3 reads TGTGCCAGCAGCTACTCAAGGACGGGCCCGCGGGGCTACACCTTC. This gives the protein CASSYSRTGPRGYTF.

V gene TRBV4-3 combines with J gene TRBJ1-2; the D gene is possibly TRBD1 (6 bases). This CDR3 contains 14 residues. Trimming shortened V by 3 bases and J by 7 bases, and 15 bases separated the two germline ends. Germline V lookup: CDR1 LGHNA, CDR2 YSLEER. The CDR3, as DNA: TGCGCCAGCAGCCACCAAACAGGGTTGGGTGGCTACACCTTC. As protein: CASSHQTGLGGYTF.

This rearrangement joins TRBV13 to TRBJ2-7; D is uncertain. The CDR3 totals 12 residues. The ends were cut back, 3 bases at V and 5 bases at J, with 8 bases in the middle. Germline assignment: CDR1 PRHDT and CDR2 FYEKMQ (reference sequence). The DNA for the CDR3 is TGTGCCAGCAGCTTGGGTGGACACGAGCAGTACTTC. Its translation is CASSLGGHEQYF. The full variable domain, completed using reference TRBV13 and TRBJ2-7, is AAGVIQSPRHLIKEKRETATLKCYPIPRHDTVYWYQQGPGQDPQFLISFYEKMQSDKGSIPDRFSAQQFSDYHSELNMSSLELGDSALYFCASSLGGHEQYFGPGTRLTVT.

The chain joins TRBV28 to TRBJ2-1, with TRBD2 identical over 9 bases. From germline, CDR1 is MDHEN and CDR2 SYDVKM. The trim removed 7 bases at V and 5 bases at J, leaving 9 bases unmatched. The CDR3 runs to 15 residues. CDR3: CASTQTGTSNNEQFF. CDR3 in DNA: TGTGCCAGCACCCAAACCGGGACTAGCAACAATGAGCAGTTCTTC.

V usage is TRBV5-6 and J usage is TRBJ2-3; D unclear. From germline, CDR1 is SGHDT and CDR2 YYEEEE. The CDR3 is 13 amino acids. V lost 2 bases and J 3 bases, leaving 7 bases between the germline ends. The CDR3 DNA sequence: TGTGCCAGCAGCTTTTCCCTGACAGATACGCAGTATTTT. It is translated as CASSFSLTDTQYF. The whole variable domain, filled in from reference TRBV5-6 and TRBJ2-3, reads DAGVTQSPTHLIKTRGQQVTLRCSPKSGHDTVSWYQQALGQGPQFIFQYYEEEERQRGNFPDRFSGHQFPNYSSELNVNALLLGDSALYLCASSFSLTDTQYFGPGTRLTVL.

The V and J genes are TRBV29-1 and TRBJ1-2; D possibly corresponds to TRBD1 (5 bases). Germline-derived CDR1 and CDR2 are SQVTM and ANQGSEA. Trimming pared 7 bases from V and 6 bases from J, leaving 12 bases between. The CDR3 extends over 11 amino acids. The CDR3 spells CSATVLDGYTF. CDR3 DNA sequence: TGCAGCGCGACAGTATTAGATGGCTACACCTTC.

This clone appeared a single time. The V gene is TRBV4-2, the J gene TRBJ2-6, with D uncertain. The CDR3 covers 14 residues. The germline V and J ends were trimmed by 0 bases and 4 bases, with 4 bases remaining between them. Germline assignment: CDR1 LGHNA and CDR2 YNFKEQ. The CDR3 DNA reads TGTGCCAGCAGCCAAGAGGAAGGGGCCAACGTCCTGACTTTC. It translates to CASSQEEGANVLTF.

The chain joins TRBV6-1 to TRBJ1-2, with unresolved D. V lost 8 bases and J 5 bases, leaving 9 bases between the germline ends. Germline CDR1 reads MNHNS; CDR2 reads SASEGT. The CDR3 has 11 amino acids. The CDR3 here is CASFGLYGYTF. Written as DNA, the CDR3 is TGTGCCAGCTTCGGGCTGTATGGCTACACCTTC.

This chain connects TRBV27 to TRBJ2-1; possible D gene TRBD2, 6 bases. This CDR3 comprises 16 residues. Trimming left V 2 bases short and J 0 bases short, with 11 bases between. CDR1 is MNHEY, CDR2 SMNVEV, per germline (reference sequence). In DNA, the CDR3 is TGTGCCAGCAGTTTAAACCGGGACTTCTCCTACAATGAGCAGTTCTTC. Protein sequence: CASSLNRDFSYNEQFF.

This chain connects TRBV15 to TRBJ1-1, with D hard to call. The CDR3 sequence is 15 residues long. The V end was cut by 7 bases, the J end by 1 base, with 16 bases between. CDR1 and CDR2 from the germline V gene are LNHNV and YYDKDF (reference sequence). In DNA form, the CDR3 reads TGTGCCACCACCAAATTTGGGCAGCCGAACACTGAAGCTTTCTTT. Protein product: CATTKFGQPNTEAFF.

V and J are TRBV5-3 and TRBJ1-5; a possible D gene is TRBD1 (5 bases). TRBV5-3 is an open reading frame, and its role is uncertain. Trimming removed 4 bases at V and 5 bases at J, with 10 bases between. The CDR3 has 13 residues. The CDR3 nucleotides read TGTGCCAGAAGCGGGGGGAAAGATCAGCCCCAGCATTTT. Protein sequence: CARSGGKDQPQHF.

The V call is TRBV6-1, the J call TRBJ2-3, with TRBD2 matching 8 bases. This CDR3 spans 15 amino acids. In germline, CDR1 is MNHNS, CDR2 SASEGT. With 2 bases clipped from V and 6 bases from J, the junction kept 7 bases outside the gene matches. The CDR3 protein is CASSEWLAGADTQYF. DNA for the CDR3: TGTGCCAGCAGTGAATGGCTAGCGGGCGCCGATACGCAGTATTTT.

The chain couples TRBV28 to TRBJ2-7; D gene uncertain. Trimming removed 5 bases from V and 1 base from J, with 12 bases in between. Germline assignment: CDR1 MDHEN and CDR2 SYDVKM. The CDR3 runs 14 residues. CDR3: CASSARLGSYEQYF. The CDR3 DNA follows: TGTGCCAGCAGTGCGAGGTTGGGGTCCTACGAGCAGTACTTC.

The rearrangement links TRBV18 to TRBJ1-1; D uncertain. Trimming took off 6 bases at V and 0 bases at J, with 8 bases between the two ends. CDR3 size: 13 residues. CDR1 is KGHSH and CDR2 is LQKENI in the germline V gene. DNA for the CDR3: TGTGCCAGCTCGCCTCCCATGAACACTGAAGCTTTCTTT. Amino acids: CASSPPMNTEAFF.

The chain joins TRBV19 to TRBJ2-6; a possible D gene is TRBD1 (5 bases). Per germline, CDR1 LNHDA and CDR2 SQIVND (reference sequence). The CDR3 has 19 amino acids. V lost 7 bases and J 1 base, leaving 23 bases between the germline ends. DNA of the CDR3: TGTGCCAGTATACCAAGGGGAACACAAGACGAATCTGGGGCCAACGTCCTGACTTTC. It is translated as CASIPRGTQDESGANVLTF.

The sample holds a few counts of this clone. The V gene is TRBV2, the J gene TRBJ2-3; 8 bases align to TRBD1. The V and J ends lost 8 bases and 5 bases, in that order; junction bases with no gene match: 9. Germline lookup yields CDR1 SNHLY and CDR2 FYNNEI. The CDR3 has 14 residues. The CDR3 DNA follows: TGTGCCAGCGCCGGACAGGGTTTAGGAGATACGCAGTATTTT. Translating gives CASAGQGLGDTQYF.

The CDR3 sequence is CASSQGTHEQYF. In DNA form, the CDR3 reads TGTGCCAGCAGCCAGGGGACCCACGAGCAGTACTTC. This chain connects TRBV4-2 to TRBJ2-7, with D perhaps assigned TRBD1 or TRBD2 (5 bases each). The germline V and J ends were trimmed by 3 bases and 5 bases, with 8 bases remaining between them. Germline V gene lookup returns CDR1 LGHNA and CDR2 YNFKEQ. The length of the CDR3 is 12 residues.

This chain links TRBV10-3 with TRBJ2-7; D ambiguous. Germline values: CDR1 ENHRY, CDR2 SYGVKD. V was cut by 0 bases and J by 0 bases, with 3 bases left in between. CDR3 length: 13 residues. The DNA of the CDR3 is TGTGCCATCAGTGAGTCGGGCTCCTACGAGCAGTACGTC. Its translation is CAISESGSYEQYV.

The chain employs TRBV6-6 and TRBJ2-1; D is perhaps TRBD2 (5 bases). There are 14 residues in the CDR3. Germline V gives CDR1 MNHNY, CDR2 SVGAGI (reference sequence). V lost 6 bases, J lost 8 bases, and 17 bases lay in between. The CDR3 DNA sequence: TGTGCCAGCAGCTATAGCACTAGAATATATGAGCAGTTCTTC. Its translation is CASSYSTRIYEQFF.

CDR3 sequence (DNA): TGTGCCAGCAGTTTAAGCGGGGGAGTCACAGATACGCAGTATTTT. Its translation is CASSLSGGVTDTQYF. The chain recombines TRBV6-6 with TRBJ2-3, with 8 bases that match TRBD2. V lost 4 bases, J lost 2 bases, and 5 bases stayed unmatched. The CDR3 length is 15 residues. Per germline, CDR1 MNHNY and CDR2 SVGAGI (reference sequence).

In the case of this clone: One end of the junction is discordant with germline, which a read error may explain. This sequence joins TRBV13 and TRBJ2-7, with a weak D call TRBD1 (5 bases). CDR1 and CDR2 from the germline V gene are PRHDT and FYEKMQ (reference sequence). This CDR3 is built from 12 residues. CDR3 DNA: TGTGCCAGCAGCCTAGGACAACCCGAGCAGTACTTC. Its translation: CASSLGQPEQYF. The variable domain in full, completed from reference TRBV13 and TRBJ2-7, reads AAGVIQSPRHLIKEKRETATLKCYPIPRHDTVYWYQQGPGQDPQFLISFYEKMQSDKGSIPDRFSAQQFSDYHSELNMSSLELGDSALYFCASSLGQPEQYFGPGTRLTVT.

The chain carries TRBV7-9 and TRBJ2-3, with D possibly being TRBD2 (5 bases). Germline CDR1 is SEHNR and CDR2 is FQNEAQ (reference sequence). V was shortened by 8 bases and J by 0 bases, with 12 bases between the two germline ends. The CDR3 is made up of 14 amino acids. Here the CDR3 DNA reads TGTGCCAGCCTTAGAGCGGTTAGCACAGATACGCAGTATTTT. This gives the protein CASLRAVSTDTQYF.

The chain carries TRBV27 and TRBJ2-1; 12 bases line up with TRBD2. Germline values: CDR1 MNHEY, CDR2 SMNVEV (reference sequence). With 7 bases clipped from V and 8 bases from J, the junction kept 6 bases outside the gene matches. This CDR3 is 14 amino acids long. The CDR3 DNA is TGTGCCAGCACCCGACTAGCGGGAGACGATGAGCAGTTCTTC. Translated: CASTRLAGDDEQFF.

The chain combines TRBV30 with TRBJ1-2; D remains unclear. The CDR3 consists of 11 residues. Germline CDR1 GTSNPN, CDR2 SVGIG (reference sequence). The V end was cut by 2 bases, the J end by 7 bases, with 8 bases between. CDR3 in DNA: TGTGCCTGGAGTCGTGGGCTTGGCTACACCTTC. Translated: CAWSRGLGYTF. The full variable domain, rest sourced from reference TRBV30 and TRBJ1-2, is SQTIHQWPATLVQPVGSPLSLECTVEGTSNPNLYWYRQAAGRGLQLLFYSVGIGQISSEVPQNLSASRPQDRQFILSSKKLLLSDSGFYLCAWSRGLGYTFGSGTRLTVV.

CDR3 protein: CASSLWGFQPQHF. DNA of the CDR3: TGTGCCAGCAGTTTGTGGGGTTTTCAGCCCCAGCATTTT. The chain recombines TRBV28 with TRBJ1-5, with unresolved D. Deletions cut 3 bases from V and 6 bases from J, with 9 bases between. This CDR3 has 13 residues. Germline CDR1 reads MDHEN; CDR2 reads SYDVKM.

This chain joins TRBV7-8 and TRBJ2-3; TRBD2 might be the D (6 bases). Germline CDR1 is SGHVS and CDR2 is FQNEAQ. Deletions cut 6 bases from V and 0 bases from J, with 13 bases between. There are 15 residues in the CDR3. Written as DNA, the CDR3 is TGTGCCAGCAGACTAGCCAGCGCTAGCACAGATACGCAGTATTTT. Residues: CASRLASASTDTQYF.

The chain employs TRBV6-5 and TRBJ2-2; 7 bases map to TRBD2. The CDR3 totals 15 residues. V lost 6 bases and J lost 1; bases outside the gene matches: 5. Looked up from germline, CDR1 is MNHEY and CDR2 is SVGAGI. The CDR3 bases are TGTGCCAGCAGCAAACTAGCGTTGAACACCGGGGAGCTGTTTTTT. Translating gives CASSKLALNTGELFF.